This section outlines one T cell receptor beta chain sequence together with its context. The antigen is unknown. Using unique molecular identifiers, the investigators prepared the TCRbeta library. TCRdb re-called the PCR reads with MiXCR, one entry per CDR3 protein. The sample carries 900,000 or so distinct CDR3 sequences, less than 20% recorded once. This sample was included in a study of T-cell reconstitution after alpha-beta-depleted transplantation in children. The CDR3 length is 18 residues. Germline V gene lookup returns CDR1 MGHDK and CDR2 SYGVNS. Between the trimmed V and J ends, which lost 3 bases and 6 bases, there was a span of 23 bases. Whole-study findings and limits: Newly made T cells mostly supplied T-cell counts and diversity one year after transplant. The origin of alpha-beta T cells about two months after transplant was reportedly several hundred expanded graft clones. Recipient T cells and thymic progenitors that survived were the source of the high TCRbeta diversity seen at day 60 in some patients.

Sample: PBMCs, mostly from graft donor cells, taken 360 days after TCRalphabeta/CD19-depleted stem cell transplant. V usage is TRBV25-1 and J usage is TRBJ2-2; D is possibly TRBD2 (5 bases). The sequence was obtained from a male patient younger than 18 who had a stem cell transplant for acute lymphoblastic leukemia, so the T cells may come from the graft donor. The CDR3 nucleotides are TGTGCCAGCAGTGACTCTTTGGTAGCGTTCGATGATGCCGGGGAGCTGTTTTTT. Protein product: CASSDSLVAFDDAGELFF. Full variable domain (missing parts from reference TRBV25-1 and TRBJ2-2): EADIYQTPRYLVIGTGKKITLECSQTMGHDKMYWYQQDPGMELHLIHYSYGVNSTEKGDLSSESTVSRIRTEHFPLTLESARPSHTSQYLCASSDSLVAFDDAGELFFGEGSRLTVL.